These 8 T cell receptor beta chains originate from one sample sequenced in a study of T-cell memory formation after mild COVID-19. TCRdb redid the calling of the 5' RACE reads with MiXCR, one entry per CDR3 protein. This table has about 260,000 distinct CDR3 sequences, about 16% appearing once. Source material: PBMCs or a T cell subset sorted from them (not recorded which). The receptors shown here come from a man younger than 35 who had mild COVID-19 (a few samples of this study predate the infection). Cell type and time point are not known.

This clonotype has more than one count but fewer than ten. J is TRBJ2-1 and V is TRBV12-3 or TRBV12-4; D remains unclear. This CDR3 region has 12 residues. The V end was cut by 3 bases, the J end by 9 bases, with 9 bases between. In DNA form, the CDR3 reads TGTGCCAGCAGTTTTCCCAATCGTGAGCAGTTCTTC. Its protein is CASSFPNREQFF.

V and J are TRBV29-1 and TRBJ1-2; 7 bases are a match to TRBD1. The V gene end was trimmed by 4 bases and the J gene end by 2 bases; junction bases not matched to a gene: 7. CDR3 length equals 14 residues. Germline CDR1 and CDR2: SQVTM and ANQGSEA. CDR3 amino acids: CSVGSGQSNYGYTF. CDR3 nucleotides: TGCAGCGTTGGCTCGGGACAGTCAAACTATGGCTACACCTTC.

This clonotype was counted a few times. This sequence joins TRBV24-1 and TRBJ2-5; TRBD2 is a possible D gene (5 bases). The CDR3 spans 15 residues. CDR1 is KGHDR and CDR2 is SFDVKD in the germline V gene. V was shortened by 0 bases and J by 4 bases, with 11 bases between the two germline ends. The CDR3, as DNA: TGTGCCACCAGTGATTTGCAAGGCAGCGGAGAGACCCAGTACTTC. Translated: CATSDLQGSGETQYF.

This clonotype was found a few times. This chain uses TRBV28 with TRBJ2-5; 7 positions agree with TRBD1. Germline V gene lookup returns CDR1 MDHEN and CDR2 SYDVKM. CDR3 length: 15 residues. J lost 0 bases, V lost 5 bases, and 6 bases had no gene match. CDR3 protein: CASSHDRDNQETQYF. The DNA for the CDR3 is TGTGCCAGCAGTCATGACAGGGATAACCAAGAGACCCAGTACTTC. Looking up the rest from reference TRBV28 and TRBJ2-5 gives the full variable domain: DVKVTQSSRYLVKRTGEKVFLECVQDMDHENMFWYRQDPGLGLRLIYFSYDVKMKEKGDIPEGYSVSREKKERFSLILESASTNQTSMYLCASSHDRDNQETQYFGPGTRLLVL.

The V and J genes are TRBV20-1 and TRBJ2-7; tentatively, D is TRBD2 (6 bases). The CDR3 is made up of 14 amino acids. Germline CDR1 DFQATT, CDR2 SNEGSKA (reference sequence). The germline V and J ends were trimmed by 0 bases and 2 bases, with 11 bases remaining between them. The CDR3 sequence: CSAREEWGAYEQYF. The CDR3 bases are TGCAGTGCTAGAGAGGAGTGGGGGGCCTACGAGCAGTACTTC.

The chain has TRBV7-2 and TRBJ2-3; D is unclear. The germline gives CDR1 SGHTA, CDR2 FQGNSA. The CDR3 contains 15 residues. V dropped 10 bases and J dropped 0 bases, with 17 bases sitting between them. CDR3 coding DNA: TGTGCCACGGTGGGTACAGCTAGGAGCACAGATACGCAGTATTTT. This gives the protein CATVGTARSTDTQYF.

This clonotype was seen a few times. This chain links TRBV20-1 with TRBJ2-5, with 7 nucleotides matching TRBD2. The trim removed 3 bases at V and 5 bases at J, leaving 9 bases unmatched. The CDR3 covers 14 residues. Germline V gene lookup returns CDR1 DFQATT and CDR2 SNEGSKA (reference sequence). The CDR3 DNA sequence: TGCAGTGCTAGGTCCGGACTAGATCGGGAGACCCAGTACTTC. This sequence encodes CSARSGLDRETQYF.

This clonotype was counted ten times or more. This CDR3 reads CASSSRLATNTGELFF. The CDR3 nucleotides read TGTGCCAGCAGCTCTCGACTAGCGACGAACACCGGGGAGCTGTTTTTT. This rearrangement joins TRBV7-7 to TRBJ2-2, with 8 positions matching TRBD2. CDR3 size: 16 residues. CDR1 and CDR2 from the germline V gene are SSHAT and FNYEAQ (reference sequence). The junction had 4 bases not matched to a gene; V was cut back by 4 bases and J by 0 bases.